The source of this TCR beta chain is a study of vaccination and CD4 T cells after COVID-19. Findings and limits, study-wide: Detection of a median about 86% of reactive clones in convalescent patients was confined to the period after vaccination.

As for this clonotype: Its specificity is unknown.

Germline CDR1 reads SGHRS; CDR2 reads YFSETQ. The CDR3 sequence is 17 residues long. V lost 6 bases and J lost 0, with 21 bases in between. Treatment specified: approximately nine-day PBMC culture with coronavirus spike peptide pools or control peptides (ViraFEST assay). In this cohort, PCR tests turned positive between March and December 2020, predating US Alpha, Beta and Delta variants. Oncomine TCR Beta short-read sequencing was applied to DNA from cultured CD4+ T cells. Cultured CD4+ T cells yielded the extracted genomic DNA. One entry per CDR3 protein results from TCRdb running MiXCR on the PCR reads. The sample records 15,000 to 20,000 distinct CDR3 sequences, roughly half being singletons.

The specimen was CD4+ T cells from blood, cultured in vitro. V and J are TRBV5-1 and TRBJ1-1; D might be TRBD1 (5 bases). The receptor comes from a human donor who had recovered from COVID-19. CDR3 sequence: CASNPGGGTSMNTEAFF. DNA of the CDR3: TGCGCCAGCAACCCTGGTGGGGGGACCTCCATGAACACTGAAGCTTTCTTT.